This record concerns one T cell receptor beta chain sequence. Profiling relied on immunoSEQ multiplex PCR, and the TCRdb table lists in-frame clones only, not all of them. Among roughly 90,000 clones listed, just over 90% were seen once. There are 15 residues in the CDR3. V lost 1 base and J lost 4; bases outside the gene matches: 7. CDR1 is PRHDT, CDR2 FYEKMQ, per germline (reference sequence). This record comes from a study of OX40 agonist ivuxolimab in advanced cancers. The TCR comes from an adult with an advanced solid tumor such as melanoma, head and neck, liver or kidney cancer. Sequencing was performed on CD4+ or CD8+ T cells sorted from blood, taken in a trial of the OX40 agonist ivuxolimab. V gene TRBV13 combines with J gene TRBJ2-7; 7 nucleotides agree with TRBD2. CDR3 sequence: CASSLDRLAAYEQYF. CDR3 in DNA: TGTGCCAGCAGCTTAGATCGTCTAGCGGCATACGAGCAGTACTTC.